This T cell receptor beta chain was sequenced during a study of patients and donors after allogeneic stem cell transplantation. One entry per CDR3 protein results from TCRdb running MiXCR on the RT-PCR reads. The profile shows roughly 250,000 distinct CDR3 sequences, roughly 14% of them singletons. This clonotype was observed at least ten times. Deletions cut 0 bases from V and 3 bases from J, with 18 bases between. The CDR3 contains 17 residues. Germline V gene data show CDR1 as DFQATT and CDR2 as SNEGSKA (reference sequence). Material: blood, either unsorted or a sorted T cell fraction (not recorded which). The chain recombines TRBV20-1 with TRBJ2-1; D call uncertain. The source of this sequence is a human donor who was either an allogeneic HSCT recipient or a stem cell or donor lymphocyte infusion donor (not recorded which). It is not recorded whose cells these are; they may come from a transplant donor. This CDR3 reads CSARDQVRLEFYNEQFF. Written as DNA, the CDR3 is TGCAGTGCTAGAGATCAGGTCAGGCTAGAGTTCTACAATGAGCAGTTCTTC.